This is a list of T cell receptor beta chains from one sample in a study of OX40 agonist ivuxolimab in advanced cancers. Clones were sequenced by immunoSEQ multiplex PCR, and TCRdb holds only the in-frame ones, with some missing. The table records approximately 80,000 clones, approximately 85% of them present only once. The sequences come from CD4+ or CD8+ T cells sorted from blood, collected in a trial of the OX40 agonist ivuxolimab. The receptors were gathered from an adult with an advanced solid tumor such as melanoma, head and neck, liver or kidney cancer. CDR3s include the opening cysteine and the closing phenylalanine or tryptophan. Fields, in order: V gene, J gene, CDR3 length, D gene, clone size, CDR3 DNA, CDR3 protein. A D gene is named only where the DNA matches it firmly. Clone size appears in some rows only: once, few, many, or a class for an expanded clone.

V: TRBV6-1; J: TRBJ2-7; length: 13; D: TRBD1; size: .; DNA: TGTGCCAGCATGGGGACAGGGGAGAACGAGCAGTACTTC; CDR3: CASMGTGENEQYF
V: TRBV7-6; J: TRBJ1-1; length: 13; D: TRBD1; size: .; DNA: TGTGCCAGCAGCTTTACAGGGGCCTCTGAAGCTTTCTTT; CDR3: CASSFTGASEAFF
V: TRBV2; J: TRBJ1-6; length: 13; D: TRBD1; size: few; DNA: TGTGCCAGCGTCGGGACAGGAATTTCACCCCTCCACTTT; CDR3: CASVGTGISPLHF
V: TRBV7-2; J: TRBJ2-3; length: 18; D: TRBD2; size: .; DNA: TGTGCCAGCAGCCCCCAGTCCCCGTCTAGCGGTCGGACAGATACGCAGTATTTT; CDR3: CASSPQSPSSGRTDTQYF
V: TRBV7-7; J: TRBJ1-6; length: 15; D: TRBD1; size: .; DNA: TGTGCTAGCAGGTTATACAGGGGAGACCTCTCGGCCCTCCACTTT; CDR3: CASRLYRGDLSALHF
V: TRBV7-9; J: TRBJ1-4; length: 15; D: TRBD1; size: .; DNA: TGTGCCAGCAGCCGTACAGGGACAGCTAATGAAAAACTGTTTTTT; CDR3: CASSRTGTANEKLFF
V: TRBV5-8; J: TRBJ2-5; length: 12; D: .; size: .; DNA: TGTGCCAGCAGCGCGGCCGGGGGCACCCAGTACTTC; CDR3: CASSAAGGTQYF
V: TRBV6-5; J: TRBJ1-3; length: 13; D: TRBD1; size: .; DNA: TGTGCCAGCAGGACAGGGACTGGAAACACCATATATTTT; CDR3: CASRTGTGNTIYF
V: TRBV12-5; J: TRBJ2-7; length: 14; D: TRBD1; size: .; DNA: TGTGCTAGTGGATCGGGACAGAGCCTCTACGAGCAGTACTTC; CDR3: CASGSGQSLYEQYF
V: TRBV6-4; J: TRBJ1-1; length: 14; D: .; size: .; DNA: TGTGCCAGCAGTGAGGGGCGGGGGTCCCCCCTAGCTTTCTTT; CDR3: CASSEGRGSPLAFF
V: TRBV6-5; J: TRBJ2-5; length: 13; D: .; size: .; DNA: TGTGCCAGCAGTTGGGGGGCTGGTGAGACCCAGTACTTC; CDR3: CASSWGAGETQYF
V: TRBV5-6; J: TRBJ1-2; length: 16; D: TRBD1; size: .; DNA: TGTGCCAGCAGCCCCGAATCCGGGACAGGGTTATATGGCTACACCTTC; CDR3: CASSPESGTGLYGYTF
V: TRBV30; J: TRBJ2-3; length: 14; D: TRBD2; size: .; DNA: TGTGCCTGGAGTGTATTCACTAGCGGGGATGCGCAGTATTTT; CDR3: CAWSVFTSGDAQYF
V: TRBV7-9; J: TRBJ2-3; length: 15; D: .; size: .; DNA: TGTGCCAGCAGCCTAGGGCAGGGCCTCACAGATACGCAGTATTTT; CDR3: CASSLGQGLTDTQYF
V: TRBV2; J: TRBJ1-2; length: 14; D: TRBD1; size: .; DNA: TGTGCCAGCAGTCCTTGGGGGACAGACTATGGCTACACCTTC; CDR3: CASSPWGTDYGYTF
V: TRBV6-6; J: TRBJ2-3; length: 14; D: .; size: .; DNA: TGTGCCAGCAGTTACGGGACAAACACAGATACGCAGTATTTT; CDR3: CASSYGTNTDTQYF
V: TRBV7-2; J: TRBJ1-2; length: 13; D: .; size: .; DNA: TGTGCCAGCAGCTTAGCAGCCCACTATGGCTACACCTTC; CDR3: CASSLAAHYGYTF
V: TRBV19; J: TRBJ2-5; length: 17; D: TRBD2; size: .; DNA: TGTGCCAGTAGTATCGCCGGGACTAGCGGGGGAAAAGAGACCCAGTACTTC; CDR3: CASSIAGTSGGKETQYF
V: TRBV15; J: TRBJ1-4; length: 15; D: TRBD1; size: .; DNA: TGTGCCACCAGCAGAGTGACAGGGGGCTCTGAAAAACTGTTTTTT; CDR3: CATSRVTGGSEKLFF
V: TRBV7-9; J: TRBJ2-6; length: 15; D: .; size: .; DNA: TGTGCCAGCAGCTTGACAGGCTCTGGGGCCAACGTCCTGACTTTC; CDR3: CASSLTGSGANVLTF
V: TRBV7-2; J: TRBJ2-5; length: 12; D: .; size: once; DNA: TGTGCCAGCAGCCCCGTGGGGGAGACCCAGTACTTC; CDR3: CASSPVGETQYF
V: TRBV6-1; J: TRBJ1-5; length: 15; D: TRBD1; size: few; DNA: TGTGCCAGCAGTGGGGGACAGAATAGCAATCAGCCCCAGCATTTT; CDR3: CASSGGQNSNQPQHF
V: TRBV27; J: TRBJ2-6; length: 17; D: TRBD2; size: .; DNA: TGTGCCAGCAGTTTGGGGGGGATAGTTGGTGGGGCCAACGTCCTGACTTTC; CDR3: CASSLGGIVGGANVLTF
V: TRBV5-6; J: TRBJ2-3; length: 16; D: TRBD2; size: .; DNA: TGTGCCAGCAGCTTGGAGGGTAGCGGGGCCTCCTCGCGGCAGTATTTT; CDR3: CASSLEGSGASSRQYF
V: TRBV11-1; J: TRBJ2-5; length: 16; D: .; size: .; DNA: TGTGCCAGCAGCTCGTACAGGGGGGGAGACAAGGAGACCCAGTACTTC; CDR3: CASSSYRGGDKETQYF
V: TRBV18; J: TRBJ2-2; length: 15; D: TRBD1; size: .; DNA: TGTGCCAGCTCACCGAACAGGGGGGACGCCGGGGAGCTGTTTTTT; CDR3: CASSPNRGDAGELFF
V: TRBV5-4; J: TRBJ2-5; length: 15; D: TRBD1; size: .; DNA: TGTGCCAGCAGCTCGACCACAGGGGCTGAGGAGACCCAGTACTTC; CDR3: CASSSTTGAEETQYF
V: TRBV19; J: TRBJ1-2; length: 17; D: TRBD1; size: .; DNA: TGTGCCAGTAAACCGCAACACGTCGACAGGGGGCCCTATGGCTACACCTTC; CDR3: CASKPQHVDRGPYGYTF
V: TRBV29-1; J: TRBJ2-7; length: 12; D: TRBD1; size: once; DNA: TGCAGCGCACGGACAGGAACCTACGAGCAGTACTTC; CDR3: CSARTGTYEQYF
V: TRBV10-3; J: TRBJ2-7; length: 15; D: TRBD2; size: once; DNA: TGTGCCATCAGTGTCAGCGGGGGGGCATCCTACGAGCAGTACTTC; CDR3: CAISVSGGASYEQYF